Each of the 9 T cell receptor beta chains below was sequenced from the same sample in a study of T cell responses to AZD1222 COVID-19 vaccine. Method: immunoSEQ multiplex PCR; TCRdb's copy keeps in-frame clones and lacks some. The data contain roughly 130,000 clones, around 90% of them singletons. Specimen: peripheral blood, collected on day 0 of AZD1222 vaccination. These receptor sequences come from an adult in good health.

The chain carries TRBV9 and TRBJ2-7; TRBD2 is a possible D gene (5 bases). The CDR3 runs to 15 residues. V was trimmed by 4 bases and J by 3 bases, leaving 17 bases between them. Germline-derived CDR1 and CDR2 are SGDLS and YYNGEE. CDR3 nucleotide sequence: TGTGCCAGCAGCCCCTCAGCCGGGAAGGGCTACGAGCAGTACTTC. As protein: CASSPSAGKGYEQYF. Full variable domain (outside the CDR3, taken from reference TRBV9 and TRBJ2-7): DSGVTQTPKHLITATGQRVTLRCSPRSGDLSVYWYQQSLDQGLQFLIQYYNGEERAKGNILERFSAQQFPDLHSELNLSSLELGDSALYFCASSPSAGKGYEQYFGPGTRLTVT.

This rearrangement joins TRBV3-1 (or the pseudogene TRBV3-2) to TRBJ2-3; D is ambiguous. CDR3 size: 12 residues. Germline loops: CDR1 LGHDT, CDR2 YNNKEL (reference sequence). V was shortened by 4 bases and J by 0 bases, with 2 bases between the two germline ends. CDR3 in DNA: TGTGCCAGCAGCCGTAGCACAGATACGCAGTATTTT. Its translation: CASSRSTDTQYF.

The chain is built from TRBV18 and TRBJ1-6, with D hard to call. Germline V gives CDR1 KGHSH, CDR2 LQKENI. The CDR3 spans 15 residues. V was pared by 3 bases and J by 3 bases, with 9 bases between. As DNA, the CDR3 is TGTGCCAGCTCACCTCTGGATTACTATAATTCACCCCTCCACTTT. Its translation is CASSPLDYYNSPLHF. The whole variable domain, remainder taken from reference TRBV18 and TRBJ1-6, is NAGVMQNPRHLVRRRGQEARLRCSPMKGHSHVYWYRQLPEEGLKFMVYLQKENIIDESGMPKERFSAEFPKEGPSILRIQQVVRGDSAAYFCASSPLDYYNSPLHFGNGTRLTVT.

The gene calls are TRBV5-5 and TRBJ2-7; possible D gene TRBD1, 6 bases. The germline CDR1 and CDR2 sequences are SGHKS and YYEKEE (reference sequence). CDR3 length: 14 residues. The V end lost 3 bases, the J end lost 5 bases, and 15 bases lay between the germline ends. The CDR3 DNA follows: TGTGCCAGCAGCTCAGGGGTATCGAGGAACGAGCAGTACTTC. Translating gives CASSSGVSRNEQYF. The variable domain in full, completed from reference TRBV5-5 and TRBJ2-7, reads DAGVTQSPTHLIKTRGQQVTLRCSPISGHKSVSWYQQVLGQGPQFIFQYYEKEERGRGNFPDRFSARQFPNYSSELNVNALLLGDSALYLCASSSGVSRNEQYFGPGTRLTVT.

CDR3 coding DNA: TGTGCCAGCAGTCCACTCGCAGCGGGAGAGGGTAATGAGCAGTTCTTC. Translating it yields CASSPLAAGEGNEQFF. This chain links TRBV27 with TRBJ2-1; 8 positions match TRBD2. The ends lost 5 bases at V and 7 bases at J; junction bases unmatched: 13. CDR1 and CDR2 from the germline V gene are MNHEY and SMNVEV (reference sequence). This CDR3 is 16 amino acids long.

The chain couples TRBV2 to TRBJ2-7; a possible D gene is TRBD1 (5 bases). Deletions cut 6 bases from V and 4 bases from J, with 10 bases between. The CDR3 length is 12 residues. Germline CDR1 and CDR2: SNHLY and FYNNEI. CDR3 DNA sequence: TGTGCCAGCAGCCAACAGGTGTACGAGCAGTACTTC. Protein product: CASSQQVYEQYF.

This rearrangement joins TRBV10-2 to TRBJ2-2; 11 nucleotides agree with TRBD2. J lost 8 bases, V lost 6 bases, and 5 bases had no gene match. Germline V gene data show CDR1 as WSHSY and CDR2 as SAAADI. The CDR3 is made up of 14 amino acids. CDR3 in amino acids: CASRLAGAGGELFF. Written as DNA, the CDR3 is TGCGCCAGCAGACTAGCGGGAGCTGGAGGGGAGCTGTTTTTT.

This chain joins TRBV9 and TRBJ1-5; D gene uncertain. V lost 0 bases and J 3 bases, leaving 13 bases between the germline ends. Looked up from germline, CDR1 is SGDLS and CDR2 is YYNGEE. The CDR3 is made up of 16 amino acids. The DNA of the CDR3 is TGTGCCAGCAGCGTAGTGGGGTCAGAGTACAATCAGCCCCAGCATTTT. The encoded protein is CASSVVGSEYNQPQHF.

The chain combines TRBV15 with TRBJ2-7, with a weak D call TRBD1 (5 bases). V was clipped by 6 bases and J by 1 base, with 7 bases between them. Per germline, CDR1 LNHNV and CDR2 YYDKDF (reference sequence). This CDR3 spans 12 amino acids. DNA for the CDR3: TGTGCCACCAGAGACAGTTCCTACGAGCAGTACTTC. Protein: CATRDSSYEQYF.